This T cell receptor (beta chain) was sequenced in a study of blood T cell repertoires in COVID-19. J gave up 7 bases and V 1 base, and 3 bases lay outside the gene matches. This CDR3 has 15 residues. Germline-derived CDR1 and CDR2 are MDHEN and SYDVKM. Original methodology: Nucleated cell counts were estimated from reference gene primer amplification. Here immunoSEQ multiplex PCR was the method, and the copy in TCRdb shows in-frame clones only, minus some. That table is the source of V, J and clone size, and D and trimming were worked out from the DNA. Of approximately 150,000 clones in the sample, under 85% were seen once.

The chain is built from TRBV28 and TRBJ2-1; the match to TRBD2 covers 11 bases. Source material: peripheral blood. The receptor's source is a man aged 50 to 59 with active or convalescent COVID-19. CDR3 coding DNA: TGTGCCAGCAGTTTATCACTAGCGGGAGAGAATGAGCAGTTCTTC. Translating it yields CASSLSLAGENEQFF.